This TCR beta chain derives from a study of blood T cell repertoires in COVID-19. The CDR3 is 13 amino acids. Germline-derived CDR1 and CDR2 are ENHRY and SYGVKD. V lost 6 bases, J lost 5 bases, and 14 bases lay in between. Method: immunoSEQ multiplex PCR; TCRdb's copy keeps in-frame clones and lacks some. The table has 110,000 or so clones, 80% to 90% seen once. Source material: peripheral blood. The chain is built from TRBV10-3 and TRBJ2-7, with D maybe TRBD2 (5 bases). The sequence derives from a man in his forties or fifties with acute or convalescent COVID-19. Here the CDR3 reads CAIRSEGSDEQYF. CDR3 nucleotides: TGTGCCATCAGGTCGGAAGGTAGCGACGAGCAGTACTTC.